Included here is one T cell receptor (beta chain) sequence, with context. Its antigen is still unknown. One end of the junction does not line up with germline, which may come from a read error. The data are from a study of CD8+CD57+ T cells in acquired aplastic anemia. Study as a whole: Isolated CD4+ and CD8+ cells, once sorted, yielded DNA averaging roughly 3.2 ug. Among healthy donors, CD4+ cells averaged about 11 million reads. General study points: In common between the patients and the controls were some 28 CD8+ CDR3 sequences. Significant differences in CD8+ Simpson's diversity were not observed between patients and controls.

There are 10 residues in the CDR3. In germline, CDR1 is LNHDA, CDR2 SQIVND (reference sequence). Genomic DNA provided the template from which TCR beta VDJ and CDR3 profiles were obtained. TCRdb re-called the reads through MiXCR, storing one row per CDR3 protein. The table has fewer than 200,000 distinct CDR3 sequences, approximately 40% seen once. This TCR was recovered from a human donor in good health. The material sequenced was sorted CD4+, CD8+, or CD8+CD57+ T cells (not recorded which) from PBMCs. V gene TRBV19 combines with J gene TRBJ2-6; D possibly corresponds to TRBD1 (5 bases). CDR3 nucleotide sequence: TGTGCCTCTGGGGCCGACGTCCTGACTTTC. It encodes CASGADVLTF.